This TCR beta chain was recovered during a study of cytotoxic CD8 clonotypes in ibrutinib-treated CLL (dated by TCRdb to the early 2020s). Some background on the complete study: The cohort was composed of some ten relapsed/refractory and around 14 treatment-naive patients; IGHV unmutated status was identified in 17 patients. Cryopreserved peripheral blood mononuclear cells were collected at three points: before therapy, at response, and at either sustained remission or disease progression. Response samples were taken after a median of 12 months on treatment, ranging from about 6 to 40 months. An average of around 250,000 productive templates and about 100,000 productive rearrangements was obtained per sample. Of the approximately 94 people in the trial, around 25 had longitudinal samples available. Responses were partial in roughly 24 patients and complete in 2; after median approximately 5.5 years follow-up, about 14 stayed in remission and roughly twelve progressed. Patients were still on ibrutinib when every remission and progressive disease sample was collected.

The time point label, as the study defines it: 12 months on ibrutinib. Approximately 2 micrograms of genomic DNA were extracted from cryopreserved PBMCs for TCR beta library preparation. Longitudinal blood samples from CLL patients on ibrutinib monotherapy underwent high-throughput TCR beta sequencing. The patients were enrolled in a single-center, open-label phase 2 trial of ibrutinib monotherapy. In the case of this clone: The antigen this receptor binds is unknown. Base-call qualities are not available, and no considerably larger clone is one nucleotide away.

On a MiSeq, deep resolution sequencing aimed for a depth between 1 in 1 million and 1 in 200,000 T cells, with each clonotype covered approximately 10x on average. The immunoSEQ hsTCRB Kit was used to generate the TCR beta libraries. As for the authors' bioinformatics: ImmunoSEQ Data Assistant and ImmunoSEQ Analyzer were used for data analysis, and V, D and J genes were assigned according to IMGT definitions. Clonality, which ranges from 0 to 1, was calculated by subtracting the normalized Shannon entropy of productive rearrangement frequencies from one. Only overrepresented clonotypes making up at least 0.05% of the repertoire of each patient were included in the public clonotype analysis. Fewer than 15 repertoires from age-matched healthy donors, obtained from immuneACCESS, served as clonality controls. In TCRdb, the immuneACCESS table is reduced to in-frame sequences with V and J assigned. These tables do not hold every clone; where another copy was compared, an unresolved V gene accounts for under half, and the others remain unexplained. The V and J calls and clone size were taken over from that table, and D and trimming were inferred from the DNA. The sample table records around 70,000 clones; less than 95% of these occur just once. The ten largest clones represent approximately 3.1% of the sample.

Summary of the overall study and its limitations: An increase in clonality was observed at ibrutinib response, with clonality remaining stable during sustained remission and falling back toward baseline at progression. Sustained-remission and progressing patients did not have matched sampling times, and lymph node repertoires were not examined. Public clonotypes were rare and either shrank or stayed stable during treatment, and the rise in clonality at ibrutinib response reflected expansion of private clonotypes. Baseline clonality was found to be higher than that of age-matched healthy donors and was strongly correlated with circulating CD8+ T-cell counts.

Looking up the germline V gene (reference sequence) yields CDR1 LNHDA and CDR2 SQIVND. V is cut back by 7 bases and J by 2 bases, with 8 bases in the junction unmatched. Including cysteine and phenylalanine, the CDR3 has 14 amino acids. Kept here is only the CDR3 DNA, which spans 42 bases and is read in frame from base 1. This sequence uses TRBV19 and TRBJ2-7, with 7 junctional bases fitting TRBD1. The source material was PBMCs, sampled after 12 months of ibrutinib treatment. This TCR derives from a human donor with chronic lymphocytic leukemia. The DNA sequence is TGTGCCAGTAACAACAGGGGACCGACCTACGAGCAGTACTTC. It specifies CASNNRGPTYEQYF.